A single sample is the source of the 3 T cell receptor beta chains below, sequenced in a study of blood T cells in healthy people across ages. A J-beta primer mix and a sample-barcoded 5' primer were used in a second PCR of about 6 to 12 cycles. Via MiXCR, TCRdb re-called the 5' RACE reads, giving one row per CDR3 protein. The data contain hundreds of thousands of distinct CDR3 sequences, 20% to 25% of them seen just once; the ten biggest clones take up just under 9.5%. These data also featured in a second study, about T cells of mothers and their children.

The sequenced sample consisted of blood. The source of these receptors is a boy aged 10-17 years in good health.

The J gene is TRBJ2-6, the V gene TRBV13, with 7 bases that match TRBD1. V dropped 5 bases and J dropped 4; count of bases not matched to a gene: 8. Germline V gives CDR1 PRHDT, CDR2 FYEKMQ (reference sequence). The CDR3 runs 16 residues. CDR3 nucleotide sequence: TGTGCCAGCAGCCCAGAACAGGGGTCCGGGGCCAACGTCCTGACTTTC. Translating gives CASSPEQGSGANVLTF.

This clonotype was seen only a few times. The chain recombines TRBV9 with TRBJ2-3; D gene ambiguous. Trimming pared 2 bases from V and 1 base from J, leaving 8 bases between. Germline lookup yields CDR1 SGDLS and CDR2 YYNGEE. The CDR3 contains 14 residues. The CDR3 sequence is CASSVLVGTDTQYF. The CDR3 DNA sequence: TGTGCCAGCAGCGTCCTAGTCGGCACAGATACGCAGTATTTT.

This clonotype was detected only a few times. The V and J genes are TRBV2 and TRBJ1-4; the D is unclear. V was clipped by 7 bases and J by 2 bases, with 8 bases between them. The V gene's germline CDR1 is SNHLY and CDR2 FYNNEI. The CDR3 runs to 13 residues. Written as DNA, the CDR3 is TGTGCCAGCATGGAATCGACTAATGAAAAACTGTTTTTT. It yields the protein CASMESTNEKLFF.